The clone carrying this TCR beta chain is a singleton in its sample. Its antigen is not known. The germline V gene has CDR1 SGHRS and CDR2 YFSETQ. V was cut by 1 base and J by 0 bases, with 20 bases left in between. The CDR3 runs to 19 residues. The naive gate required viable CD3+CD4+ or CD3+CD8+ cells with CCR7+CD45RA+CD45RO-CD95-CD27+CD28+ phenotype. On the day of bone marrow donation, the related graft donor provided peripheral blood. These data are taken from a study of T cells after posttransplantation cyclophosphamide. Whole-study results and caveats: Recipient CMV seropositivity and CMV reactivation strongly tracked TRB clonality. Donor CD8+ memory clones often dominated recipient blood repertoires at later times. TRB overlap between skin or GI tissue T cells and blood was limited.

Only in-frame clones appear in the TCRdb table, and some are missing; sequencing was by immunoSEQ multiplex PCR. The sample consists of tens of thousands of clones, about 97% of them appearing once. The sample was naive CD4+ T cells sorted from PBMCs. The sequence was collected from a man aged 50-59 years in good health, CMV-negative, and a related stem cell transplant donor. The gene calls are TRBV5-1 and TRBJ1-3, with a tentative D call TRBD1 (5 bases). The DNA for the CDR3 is TGCGCCAGCAGCTTGTTCCCGACGATACAGGTACTCTCTGGAAACACCATATATTTT. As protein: CASSLFPTIQVLSGNTIYF.